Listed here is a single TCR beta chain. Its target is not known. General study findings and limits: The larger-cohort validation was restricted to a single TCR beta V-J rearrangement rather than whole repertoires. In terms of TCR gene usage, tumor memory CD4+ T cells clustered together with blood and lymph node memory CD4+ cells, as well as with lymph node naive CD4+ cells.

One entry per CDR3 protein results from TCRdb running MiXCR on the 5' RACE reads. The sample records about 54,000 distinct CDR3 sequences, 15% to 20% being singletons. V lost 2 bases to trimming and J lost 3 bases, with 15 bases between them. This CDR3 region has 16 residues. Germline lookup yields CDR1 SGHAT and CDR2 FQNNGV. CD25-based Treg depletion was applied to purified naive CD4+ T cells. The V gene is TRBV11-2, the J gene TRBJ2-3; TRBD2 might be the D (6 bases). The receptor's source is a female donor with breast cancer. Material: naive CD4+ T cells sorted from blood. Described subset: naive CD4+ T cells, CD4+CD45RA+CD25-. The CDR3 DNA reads TGTGCCAGCAGCTTAAACGGGAGAAGGGTAACAGATACGCAGTATTTT. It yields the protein CASSLNGRRVTDTQYF.